The T cell receptor beta chain described here comes from a study of blood T cell repertoires in COVID-19. Overall study: Specimens from acute and convalescent COVID-19 originated in the United States, Italy and Spain. PBMCs, B-cell-depleted T cells, or T cells provided the cDNA or gDNA that made up the material.

The CDR3 is made up of 13 amino acids. Looked up from germline, CDR1 is SNHLY and CDR2 is FYNNEI. Trimming removed 7 bases at V and 1 base at J, with 9 bases between. Per the original methods: Estimated nucleated cell counts came from reference gene primer amplification. Profiling relied on immunoSEQ multiplex PCR, and the TCRdb table lists in-frame clones only, not all of them. V and J calls and clone size are copied from that table; D and trimming were computed from the DNA. The table records some 200,000 clones, approximately 80% of them present only once. V gene TRBV2 combines with J gene TRBJ2-3; D may be TRBD2 (5 bases). Sample: peripheral blood. The sequence derives from a middle-aged woman who had recovered from COVID-19. CDR3 DNA sequence: TGTGCCAGCAACCACGGGGGCACAGATACGCAGTATTTT. Amino acid sequence: CASNHGGTDTQYF.